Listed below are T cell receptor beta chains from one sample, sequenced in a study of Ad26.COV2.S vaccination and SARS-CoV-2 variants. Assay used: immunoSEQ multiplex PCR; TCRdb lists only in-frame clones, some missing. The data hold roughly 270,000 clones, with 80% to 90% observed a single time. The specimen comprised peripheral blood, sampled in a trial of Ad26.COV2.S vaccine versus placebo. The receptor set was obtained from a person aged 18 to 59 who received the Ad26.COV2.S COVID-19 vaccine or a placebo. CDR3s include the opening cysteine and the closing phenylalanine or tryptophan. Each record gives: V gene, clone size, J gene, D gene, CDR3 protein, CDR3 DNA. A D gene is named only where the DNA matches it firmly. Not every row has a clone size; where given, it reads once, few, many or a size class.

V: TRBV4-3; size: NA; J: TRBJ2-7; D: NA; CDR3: CASSQDPGNSYEQYF; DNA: TGCGCCAGCAGCCAAGATCCCGGCAACTCCTACGAGCAGTACTTC
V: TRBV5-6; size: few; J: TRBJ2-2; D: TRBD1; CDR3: CASSSGTVGGELFF; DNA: TGTGCCAGCAGCTCCGGGACAGTGGGCGGGGAGCTGTTTTTT
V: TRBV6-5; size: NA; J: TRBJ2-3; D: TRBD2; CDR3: CASWRGSTDTQYF; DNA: TGTGCGTCCTGGCGGGGGAGCACAGATACGCAGTATTTT
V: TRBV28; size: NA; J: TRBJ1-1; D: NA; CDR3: CASSPGENTEAFF; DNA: TGTGCCAGCAGTCCCGGGGAGAACACTGAAGCTTTCTTT
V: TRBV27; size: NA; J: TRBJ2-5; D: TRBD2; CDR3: CASSPSLRGRAHETQYF; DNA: TGTGCCAGCAGTCCCTCCCTGAGAGGGAGGGCCCATGAGACCCAGTACTTC
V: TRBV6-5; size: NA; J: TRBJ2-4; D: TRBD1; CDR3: CASIPGQGPRNIQYF; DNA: TGTGCCAGCATACCGGGACAGGGGCCAAGGAACATTCAGTACTTC
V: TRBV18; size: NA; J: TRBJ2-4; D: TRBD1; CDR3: CASSPMTGGENIQYF; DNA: TGTGCCAGCTCACCCATGACAGGGGGAGAAAACATTCAGTACTTC
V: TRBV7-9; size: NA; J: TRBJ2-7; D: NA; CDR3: CASSAQFRTDEQYF; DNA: TGTGCCAGCAGCGCGCAGTTCAGAACGGACGAGCAGTACTTC
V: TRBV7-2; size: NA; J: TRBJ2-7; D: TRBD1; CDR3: CASSFTGGLNEQYF; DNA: TGTGCCAGCAGCTTTACAGGGGGCCTGAACGAGCAGTACTTC
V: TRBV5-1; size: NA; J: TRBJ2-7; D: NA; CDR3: CASSLASTSYEQYF; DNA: TGCGCCAGCAGCTTGGCCTCTACCTCCTACGAGCAGTACTTC
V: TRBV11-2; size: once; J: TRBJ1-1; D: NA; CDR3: CASSPTVGEASAAFF; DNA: TGTGCCAGCAGCCCCACAGTCGGAGAGGCGTCGGCAGCTTTCTTT
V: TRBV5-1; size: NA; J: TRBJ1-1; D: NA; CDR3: CASSLNSMNTEAFF; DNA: TGCGCCAGCAGCTTGAACAGTATGAACACTGAAGCTTTCTTT
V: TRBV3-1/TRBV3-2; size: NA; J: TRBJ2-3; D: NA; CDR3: CASSQDVAISTDTQYF; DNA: TGTGCCAGCAGCCAAGATGTGGCTATTAGCACAGATACGCAGTATTTT
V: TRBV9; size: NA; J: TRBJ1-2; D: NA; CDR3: CASSVEGVAVDGYTF; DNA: TGTGCCAGCAGCGTAGAGGGGGTGGCTGTAGATGGCTACACCTTC
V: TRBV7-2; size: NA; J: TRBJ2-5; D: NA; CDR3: CASSLLWTAQETQYF; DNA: TGTGCCAGCAGCTTACTCTGGACAGCTCAAGAGACCCAGTACTTC
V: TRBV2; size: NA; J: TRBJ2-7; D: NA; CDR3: CASSEQYEQYF; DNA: TGTGCCAGCAGTGAGCAATACGAGCAGTACTTC
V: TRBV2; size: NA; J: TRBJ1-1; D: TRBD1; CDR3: CASWKGQGVVGTEAFF; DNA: TGTGCCAGCTGGAAGGGACAGGGGGTTGTTGGCACTGAAGCTTTCTTT
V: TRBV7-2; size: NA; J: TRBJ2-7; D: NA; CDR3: CASSSRSASYEQYF; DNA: TGTGCCAGCAGCTCCCGCTCGGCCTCCTACGAGCAGTACTTC
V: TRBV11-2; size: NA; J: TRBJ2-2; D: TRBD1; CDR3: CASSGQGGTGELFF; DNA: TGTGCCAGCAGTGGACAGGGAGGCACCGGGGAGCTGTTTTTT
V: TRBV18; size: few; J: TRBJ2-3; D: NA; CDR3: CASSPSTDTQYF; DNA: TGTGCCAGCTCACCCAGCACAGATACGCAGTATTTT
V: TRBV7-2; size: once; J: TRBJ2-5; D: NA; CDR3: CASSSYRVETQYF; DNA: TGTGCCAGCAGCTCCTACAGGGTGGAGACCCAGTACTTC
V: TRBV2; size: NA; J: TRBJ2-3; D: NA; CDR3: CASSASGYTDTQYF; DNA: TGTGCCAGCAGTGCAAGCGGATACACAGATACGCAGTATTTT
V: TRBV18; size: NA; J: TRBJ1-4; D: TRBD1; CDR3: CASSPRGQTATNEKLFF; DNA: TGTGCCAGCTCACCCCGGGGACAGACCGCAACTAATGAAAAACTGTTTTTT
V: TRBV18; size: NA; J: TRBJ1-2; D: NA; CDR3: CASSPDKNYGYTF; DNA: TGTGCCAGCTCACCAGACAAGAACTATGGCTACACCTTC
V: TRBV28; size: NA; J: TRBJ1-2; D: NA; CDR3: CASSSVVTAGYTF; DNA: TGTGCCAGCAGTTCCGTGGTGACAGCAGGCTACACCTTC
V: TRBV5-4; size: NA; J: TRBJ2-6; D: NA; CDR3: CASSLGNAGANVLTF; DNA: TGTGCCAGCAGCTTGGGAAACGCTGGGGCCAACGTCCTGACTTTC
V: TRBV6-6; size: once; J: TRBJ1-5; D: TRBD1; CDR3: CASSRGQGYQPQHF; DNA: TGTGCCAGCAGTCGTGGACAGGGTTATCAGCCCCAGCATTTT